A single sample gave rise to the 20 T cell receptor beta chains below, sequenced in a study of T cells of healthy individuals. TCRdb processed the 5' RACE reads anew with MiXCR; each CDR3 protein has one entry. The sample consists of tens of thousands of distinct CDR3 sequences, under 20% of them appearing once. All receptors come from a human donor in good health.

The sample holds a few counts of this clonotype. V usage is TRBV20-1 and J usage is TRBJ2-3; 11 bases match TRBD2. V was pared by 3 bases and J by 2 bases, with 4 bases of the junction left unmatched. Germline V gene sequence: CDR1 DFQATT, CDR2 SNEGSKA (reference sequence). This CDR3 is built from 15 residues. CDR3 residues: CSASRLAGLTDTQYF. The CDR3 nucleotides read TGCAGTGCTAGTCGACTAGCGGGACTCACAGATACGCAGTATTTT.

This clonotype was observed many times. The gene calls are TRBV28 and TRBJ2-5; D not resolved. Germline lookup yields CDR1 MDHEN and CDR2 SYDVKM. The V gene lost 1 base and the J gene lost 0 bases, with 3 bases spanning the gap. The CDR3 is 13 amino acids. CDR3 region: CASSLLYQETQYF. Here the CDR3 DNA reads TGTGCCAGCAGTTTATTGTACCAAGAGACCCAGTACTTC. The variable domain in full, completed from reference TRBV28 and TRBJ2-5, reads DVKVTQSSRYLVKRTGEKVFLECVQDMDHENMFWYRQDPGLGLRLIYFSYDVKMKEKGDIPEGYSVSREKKERFSLILESASTNQTSMYLCASSLLYQETQYFGPGTRLLVL.

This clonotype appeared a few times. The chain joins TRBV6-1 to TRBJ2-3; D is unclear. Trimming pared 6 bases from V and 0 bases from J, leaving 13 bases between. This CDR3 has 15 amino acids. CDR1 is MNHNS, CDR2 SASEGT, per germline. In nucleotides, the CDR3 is TGTGCCAGCAGCGGGCGTGGCACTAGCACAGATACGCAGTATTTT. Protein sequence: CASSGRGTSTDTQYF.

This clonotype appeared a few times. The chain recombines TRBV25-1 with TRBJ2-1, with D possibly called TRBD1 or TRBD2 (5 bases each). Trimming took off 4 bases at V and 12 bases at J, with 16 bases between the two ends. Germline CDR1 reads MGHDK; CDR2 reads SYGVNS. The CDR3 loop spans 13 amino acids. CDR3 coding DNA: TGTGCCAGCAGTGTGGACCGGGGCCCTGCGCAGTTCTTC. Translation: CASSVDRGPAQFF.

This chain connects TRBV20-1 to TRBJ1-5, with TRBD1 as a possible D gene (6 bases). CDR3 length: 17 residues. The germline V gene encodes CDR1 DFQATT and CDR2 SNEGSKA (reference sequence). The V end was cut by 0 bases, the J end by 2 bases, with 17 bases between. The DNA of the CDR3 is TGCAGTGCTAGAGATTACCGGGGGCAGGGCGGCAATCAGCCCCAGCATTTT. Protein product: CSARDYRGQGGNQPQHF.

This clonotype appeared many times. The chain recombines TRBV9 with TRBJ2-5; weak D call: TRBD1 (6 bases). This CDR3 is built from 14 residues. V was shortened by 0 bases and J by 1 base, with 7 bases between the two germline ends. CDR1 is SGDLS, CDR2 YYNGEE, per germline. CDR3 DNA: TGTGCCAGCAGCGTAGACAGGGTCCAAGAGACCCAGTACTTC. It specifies CASSVDRVQETQYF.

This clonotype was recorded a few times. CDR3 nucleotides: TGCGCCAGCAGCCTCGGGACTAGCCCCACCTACGAGCAGTACTTC. Amino acids: CASSLGTSPTYEQYF. The chain has TRBV5-1 and TRBJ2-7; the match to TRBD2 covers 9 bases. Unmatched junction bases numbered 7, after V lost 4 bases and J lost 2 bases. From germline, CDR1 is SGHRS and CDR2 YFSETQ. This CDR3 is 15 amino acids long.

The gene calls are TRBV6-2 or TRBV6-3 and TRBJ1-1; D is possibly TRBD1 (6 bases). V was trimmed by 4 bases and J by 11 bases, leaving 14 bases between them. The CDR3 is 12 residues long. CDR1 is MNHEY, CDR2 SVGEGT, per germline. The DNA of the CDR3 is TGTGCCAGCAGTTCCAGGGGCAGCATGGCTTTCTTT. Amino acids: CASSSRGSMAFF.

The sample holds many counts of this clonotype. The CDR3 reads CSASSQLGNEQFF. In nucleotides, the CDR3 is TGCAGTGCTAGTAGTCAACTTGGGAATGAGCAGTTCTTC. The genes are TRBV20-1 and TRBJ2-1, with D unclear. V was clipped by 3 bases and J by 7 bases, with 13 bases between them. The CDR3 has 13 residues. Germline-derived CDR1 and CDR2 are DFQATT and SNEGSKA (reference sequence).

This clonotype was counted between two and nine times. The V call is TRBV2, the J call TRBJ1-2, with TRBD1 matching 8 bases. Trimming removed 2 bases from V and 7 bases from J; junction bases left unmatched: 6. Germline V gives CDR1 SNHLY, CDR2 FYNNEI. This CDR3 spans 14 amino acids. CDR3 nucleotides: TGTGCCAGCAGTGAAAATCAGGGGGCAGGTGGCTACACCTTC. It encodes CASSENQGAGGYTF.

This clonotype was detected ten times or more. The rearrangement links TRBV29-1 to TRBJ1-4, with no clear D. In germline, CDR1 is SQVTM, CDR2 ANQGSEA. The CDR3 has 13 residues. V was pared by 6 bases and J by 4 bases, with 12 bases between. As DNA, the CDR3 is TGCAGCGTGGACGTAGTGGGTAATGAAAAACTGTTTTTT. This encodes CSVDVVGNEKLFF.

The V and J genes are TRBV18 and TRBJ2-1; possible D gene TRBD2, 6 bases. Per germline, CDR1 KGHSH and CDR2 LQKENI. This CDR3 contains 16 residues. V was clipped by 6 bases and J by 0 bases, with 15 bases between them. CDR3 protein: CASSRDWGSSYNEQFF. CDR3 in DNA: TGTGCCAGCTCCCGGGACTGGGGGAGCTCCTACAATGAGCAGTTCTTC.

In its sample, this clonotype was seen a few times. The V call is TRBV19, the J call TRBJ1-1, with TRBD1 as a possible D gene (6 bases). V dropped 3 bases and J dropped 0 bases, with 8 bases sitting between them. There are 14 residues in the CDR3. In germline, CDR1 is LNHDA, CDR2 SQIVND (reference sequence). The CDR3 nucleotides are TGTGCCAGTAGTATGGGGGCCTTGAACACTGAAGCTTTCTTT. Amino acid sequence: CASSMGALNTEAFF.

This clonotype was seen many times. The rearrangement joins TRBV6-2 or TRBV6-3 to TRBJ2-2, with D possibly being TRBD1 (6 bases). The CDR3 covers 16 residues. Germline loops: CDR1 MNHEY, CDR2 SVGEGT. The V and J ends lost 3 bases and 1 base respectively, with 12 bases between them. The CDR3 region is CASSYSPTGNTGELFF. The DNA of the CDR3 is TGTGCCAGCAGTTATTCACCGACAGGGAACACCGGGGAGCTGTTTTTT.

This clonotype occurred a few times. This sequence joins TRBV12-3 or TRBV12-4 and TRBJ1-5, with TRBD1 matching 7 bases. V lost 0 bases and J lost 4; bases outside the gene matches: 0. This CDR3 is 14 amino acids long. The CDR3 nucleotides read TGTGCCAGCAGTTTAGCGGGACAGAATCAGCCCCAGCATTTT. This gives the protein CASSLAGQNQPQHF.

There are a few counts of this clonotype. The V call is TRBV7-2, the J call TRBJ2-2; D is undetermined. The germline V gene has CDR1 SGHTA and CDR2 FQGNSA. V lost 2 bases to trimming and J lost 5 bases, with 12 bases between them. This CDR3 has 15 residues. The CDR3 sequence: CASSLRSIGTGELFF. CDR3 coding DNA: TGTGCCAGCAGCTTAAGGTCGATAGGGACCGGGGAGCTGTTTTTT.

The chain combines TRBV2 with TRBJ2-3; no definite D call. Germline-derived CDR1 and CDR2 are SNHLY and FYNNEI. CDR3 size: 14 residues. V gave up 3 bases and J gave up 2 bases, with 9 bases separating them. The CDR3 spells CASSDLLNTDTQYF. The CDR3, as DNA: TGTGCCAGCAGTGATTTACTGAACACAGATACGCAGTATTTT.

The CDR3 region is CASGLGMRGYEQYF. The CDR3 nucleotides read TGTGCTAGTGGTTTAGGAATGAGGGGTTACGAGCAGTACTTC. V gene TRBV12-5 combines with J gene TRBJ2-7; either TRBD1 or TRBD2 may fit D (5 bases each). The V gene lost 3 bases and the J gene lost 4 bases, with 13 bases spanning the gap. CDR1 is LGHNT and CDR2 is FRNRAP in the germline V gene. This CDR3 has 14 residues.

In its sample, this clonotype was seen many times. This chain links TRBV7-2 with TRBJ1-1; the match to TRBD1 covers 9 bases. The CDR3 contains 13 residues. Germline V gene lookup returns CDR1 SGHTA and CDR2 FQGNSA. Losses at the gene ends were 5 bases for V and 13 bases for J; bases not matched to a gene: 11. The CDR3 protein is CASSARDRDLVFF. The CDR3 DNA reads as TGTGCCAGCAGCGCCCGGGACAGGGATCTTGTTTTCTTT.

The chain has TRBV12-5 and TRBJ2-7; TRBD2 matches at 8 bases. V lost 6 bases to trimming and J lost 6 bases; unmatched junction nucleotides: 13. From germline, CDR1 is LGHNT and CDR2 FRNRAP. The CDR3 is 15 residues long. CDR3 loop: CASGPSRGGFSEQYF. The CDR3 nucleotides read TGTGCTAGTGGCCCCTCTCGCGGGGGGTTCTCCGAGCAGTACTTC.